Below, 27 T cell receptor beta chains from the same sample are listed, as sequenced in a study of vaccination and CD4 T cells after COVID-19. Antigens of these TCRs are unknown. Stated treatment: approximately nine-day PBMC culture with coronavirus spike peptide pools or control peptides (ViraFEST assay). Cultured CD4+ T-cell DNA underwent Oncomine TCR Beta short-read sequencing. One entry per CDR3 protein, called by TCRdb with MiXCR from the PCR reads. The sample lists 9,500 to 10,000 distinct CDR3 sequences, roughly 34% seen once, with around 16% in the top ten. Sequencing was done on a sample of CD4+ T cells from blood, cultured in vitro. The receptors shown here come from a human donor who had recovered from COVID-19.

The table lists this clonotype with a few counts. The V call is TRBV20-1, the J call TRBJ1-2, with D unclear. The germline V gene encodes CDR1 DFQATT and CDR2 SNEGSKA (reference sequence). The CDR3 extends over 13 amino acids. CDR3: CRAGGEVMWGYTF. The CDR3 DNA reads TGCAGGGCGGGCGGGGAGGTTATGTGGGGCTACACCTTC.

This rearrangement joins TRBV7-2 to TRBJ1-3; D might be TRBD1 (6 bases). Looked up from germline, CDR1 is SGHTA and CDR2 is FQGNSA. V was clipped by 3 bases and J by 0 bases, with 12 bases between them. The length of the CDR3 is 16 residues. The CDR3, as DNA: TGTGCCAGCAGCTTGGTGACAGGACACTCTGGAAACACCATATATTTT. This encodes CASSLVTGHSGNTIYF.

The rearrangement joins TRBV19 to TRBJ1-2; no reliable D call. V dropped 4 bases and J dropped 2 bases, with 17 bases sitting between them. CDR1 and CDR2 from the germline V gene are LNHDA and SQIVND (reference sequence). The CDR3 spans 16 residues. For the CDR3, the DNA is TGTGCCAGTAGTAAAGGCGCCCAGTGGCAGAACTATGGCTACACCTTC. It codes for CASSKGAQWQNYGYTF.

V and J are TRBV15 and TRBJ2-2, with D unclear. V shed 0 bases and J shed 8 bases, with 7 bases lying between them. The CDR3 consists of 13 residues. Per germline, CDR1 LNHNV and CDR2 YYDKDF (reference sequence). The CDR3 protein is CATSRDLPGELFF. The CDR3 nucleotides read TGTGCCACCAGCAGAGATCTCCCAGGGGAGCTGTTTTTT. Filled out from reference TRBV15 and TRBJ2-2, the complete variable domain reads DAMVIQNPRYQVTQFGKPVTLSCSQTLNHNVMYWYQQKSSQAPKLLFHYYDKDFNNEADTPDNFQSRRPNTSFCFLDIRSPGLGDTAMYLCATSRDLPGELFFGEGSRLTVL.

This clonotype was seen more than once but under ten times. This chain joins TRBV2 and TRBJ1-2; D remains unclear. The CDR3 contains 12 residues. The germline V gene encodes CDR1 SNHLY and CDR2 FYNNEI. V was pared by 5 bases and J by 6 bases, with 10 bases between. The chain's CDR3 is CASSIPPDGYTF. The CDR3 region has the DNA TGTGCCAGCAGTATTCCCCCCGATGGCTACACCTTC.

This chain joins TRBV7-8 and TRBJ2-7; maybe TRBD1 (5 bases). Trimming stripped 5 bases from V and 3 bases from J, with 11 bases between. The length of the CDR3 is 13 residues. Germline V gene lookup returns CDR1 SGHVS and CDR2 FQNEAQ. In DNA, the CDR3 is TGTGCCAGCAGCAATGGGGCGATCTACGAGCAGTACTTC. As protein: CASSNGAIYEQYF.

The chain employs TRBV7-2 and TRBJ2-5; 8 bases line up with TRBD2. This CDR3 is built from 15 residues. Germline V lookup: CDR1 SGHTA, CDR2 FQGNSA. Trimming removed 3 bases from V and 1 base from J; junction bases left unmatched: 4. The CDR3 DNA reads TGTGCCAGCAGCTTGCGGGGGGCACTCCAAGAGACCCAGTACTTC. Protein sequence: CASSLRGALQETQYF.

This clonotype showed up just a few times. The V and J genes are TRBV21-1 and TRBJ1-2; the D call of TRBD1 is as the table states it, not checked on the DNA. TRBV21-1 is a pseudogene. This CDR3 spans 15 amino acids. The CDR3 DNA reads TGTGCCAGCCCCGAGGAAGGGGGCACTAACTATGGCTACACCTTC. It specifies CASPEEGGTNYGYTF.

The chain joins TRBV30 to TRBJ1-2; no reliable D call. Looked up from germline, CDR1 is GTSNPN and CDR2 is SVGIG (reference sequence). There are 11 residues in the CDR3. The germline V and J ends were trimmed by 2 bases and 8 bases, with 9 bases remaining between them. The CDR3, as DNA: TGTGCCTGGAGTCGGATTCGAGGCTACACCTTC. Protein sequence: CAWSRIRGYTF.

The chain joins TRBV12-3 or TRBV12-4 to TRBJ1-1, with a weak D call TRBD1 (5 bases). The length of the CDR3 is 13 residues. Trimming pared 5 bases from V and 5 bases from J, leaving 12 bases between. CDR3 residues: CASSRTQGTEAFF. The DNA for the CDR3 is TGTGCCAGCAGTCGGACCCAGGGTACTGAAGCTTTCTTT.

This chain links TRBV20-1 with TRBJ2-1, with TRBD2 matching 14 bases. The CDR3 is made up of 14 amino acids. Germline values: CDR1 DFQATT, CDR2 SNEGSKA (reference sequence). The V gene end was trimmed by 3 bases and the J gene end by 7 bases; junction bases not matched to a gene: 2. CDR3 sequence reads: CSARGTSGGNEQFF. For the CDR3, the DNA is TGCAGTGCTAGGGGGACTAGCGGGGGTAATGAGCAGTTCTTC.

In DNA form, the CDR3 reads TGTGCCTGGAGCCTACAGGTGAACTATGGCTACACCTTC. Translation gives CAWSLQVNYGYTF. The chain links TRBV30 to TRBJ1-2, with a tentative D call TRBD1 (5 bases). CDR3 size: 13 residues. The germline CDR1 and CDR2 sequences are GTSNPN and SVGIG (reference sequence). The V and J ends lost 3 bases and 2 bases respectively, with 10 bases between them.

This chain connects TRBV30 to TRBJ2-5, with 14 bases lining up with TRBD2. The CDR3 totals 15 residues. Germline V CDR1 and CDR2: GTSNPN, SVGIG (reference sequence). J gave up 6 bases and V 4 bases, and 7 bases lay outside the gene matches. CDR3 loop: CAWMTSGGAGKTQYF. DNA for the CDR3: TGTGCCTGGATGACTAGCGGGGGGGCCGGGAAGACCCAGTACTTC.

This clonotype was picked up a small number of times. The J gene is TRBJ2-7, the V gene TRBV10-1, with 7 bases matching TRBD1. CDR1 is WNHNN and CDR2 is SYGVQD in the germline V gene (reference sequence). CDR3 length: 14 amino acids. The junction had 7 bases not matched to a gene; V was cut back by 0 bases and J by 8 bases. The CDR3 DNA reads TGCGCCAGCAGTGAGTCTTCAGGGGGTGGGAAGCAGTACTTC. It encodes CASSESSGGGKQYF.

The chain recombines TRBV25-1 with TRBJ2-3; maybe TRBD1 (7 bases). CDR3 length: 16 amino acids. The germline CDR1 and CDR2 sequences are MGHDK and SYGVNS. Trimming removed 4 bases from V and 4 bases from J, with 18 bases in between. The chain's CDR3 is CASSAVKGRGADTQYF. The CDR3 coding sequence is TGTGCCAGCAGTGCCGTAAAGGGCAGGGGGGCAGATACGCAGTATTTT.

The chain carries TRBV6-5 and TRBJ1-2; D not resolved. With 0 bases removed from V and 8 bases from J, the gap between germline ends came to 19 bases. The CDR3 is made up of 16 amino acids. Germline lookup yields CDR1 MNHEY and CDR2 SVGAGI. The CDR3 coding sequence is TGTGCCAGCAGTTACTCGAGGCCCGGCAGGATGGGAGGCTACACCTTC. Its protein product is CASSYSRPGRMGGYTF.

This clonotype was observed a few times. The chain recombines TRBV6-5 with TRBJ1-1; TRBD1 matches 7 bases. The junction had 2 bases not matched to a gene; V was cut back by 0 bases and J by 7 bases. The CDR3 runs 13 residues. CDR1 is MNHEY, CDR2 SVGAGI, per germline. CDR3 coding DNA: TGTGCCAGCAGTTACTCGGGGGACAGTGAAGCTTTCTTT. This translates into CASSYSGDSEAFF.

The chain uses TRBV2 and TRBJ2-5; TRBD2 matches at 13 bases. The CDR3 covers 18 residues. In germline, CDR1 is SNHLY, CDR2 FYNNEI. Trimming took 2 bases from V and 2 from J; bases not matched to a gene: 8. The CDR3 region is CASSELLAGGTFQETQYF. CDR3 sequence (DNA): TGTGCCAGCAGTGAACTACTAGCGGGGGGGACTTTTCAAGAGACCCAGTACTTC.

V usage is TRBV19 and J usage is TRBJ1-1; D uncertain. CDR1 LNHDA and CDR2 SQIVND come from the germline V gene (reference sequence). The germline V and J ends were trimmed by 4 bases and 5 bases, with 11 bases remaining between them. CDR3 length: 13 residues. DNA for the CDR3: TGTGCCAGTAGTAGGGAAGGGAGTACTGAAGCTTTCTTT. The encoded protein is CASSREGSTEAFF.

J is TRBJ1-2 and V is TRBV25-1; D gene unclear. V lost 4 bases and J lost 7, with 25 bases in between. Looked up from germline, CDR1 is MGHDK and CDR2 is SYGVNS. The CDR3 consists of 17 residues. The CDR3 bases are TGTGCCAGCAGTGGAGCCTATTCTCAGGAGCCTCTCTCTGGCTACACCTTC. It specifies CASSGAYSQEPLSGYTF.

The chain has TRBV12-3 or TRBV12-4 and TRBJ2-7; D is possibly TRBD1 (6 bases). This CDR3 contains 15 residues. V gave up 3 bases and J gave up 3 bases, with 15 bases separating them. The CDR3, as DNA: TGTGCCAGCAGTTTTAGTCAGGGGCCAAGCTACGAGCAGTACTTC. Translation: CASSFSQGPSYEQYF.

V is TRBV29-1 and J is TRBJ1-1; 9 nucleotides match TRBD1. CDR3 length equals 13 residues. Germline loops: CDR1 SQVTM, CDR2 ANQGSEA. Trimming at V came to 5 bases and at J to 1 base, leaving 2 bases not matched to a gene. The CDR3 DNA reads TGCAGCGTTACGGGACAGGGGAACACTGAAGCTTTCTTT. It specifies CSVTGQGNTEAFF.

This sequence joins TRBV9 and TRBJ2-5; TRBD2 matches at 7 bases. The length of the CDR3 is 14 residues. Germline values: CDR1 SGDLS, CDR2 YYNGEE. V lost 0 bases to trimming and J lost 3 bases; unmatched junction nucleotides: 2. CDR3: CASSVARGEETQYF. The CDR3 DNA reads as TGTGCCAGCAGCGTAGCTCGGGGGGAAGAGACCCAGTACTTC.

The chain employs TRBV6-1 and TRBJ1-2; 8 nucleotides agree with TRBD1. CDR1 and CDR2 (germline): MNHNS, SASEGT. J lost 8 bases, V lost 6 bases, and 14 bases had no gene match. This CDR3 is 15 amino acids long. In DNA, the CDR3 is TGTGCCAGCAGCGAGTGGGTGGACAGGGCGGAAGGCTACACCTTC. It specifies CASSEWVDRAEGYTF.

The rearrangement joins TRBV20-1 to TRBJ2-1; D perhaps matches TRBD2 (5 bases). CDR1 DFQATT and CDR2 SNEGSKA come from the germline V gene (reference sequence). V was cut by 5 bases and J by 9 bases, with 11 bases left in between. This CDR3 has 11 residues. The CDR3 spells CSAGGEGEQFF. CDR3 nucleotides: TGCAGTGCTGGAGGAGAGGGTGAGCAGTTCTTC.

This chain connects TRBV12-3 or TRBV12-4 to TRBJ2-1; no reliable D call. V lost 1 base to trimming and J lost 7 bases, with 11 bases between them. The CDR3 runs 14 residues. CDR3 sequence: CASSLGPPGNEQFF. The CDR3 DNA reads TGTGCCAGCAGTTTAGGGCCCCCCGGGAATGAGCAGTTCTTC.

As to this clonotype: A read error may account for a junction end that differs from germline. The genes are TRBV7-7 and TRBJ2-5, with a possible D match to TRBD1 (5 bases). This CDR3 is built from 15 residues. Per the germline V gene, CDR1 is SSHAT and CDR2 is FNYEAQ (reference sequence). CDR3 in DNA: TGTGCTAGCAGTCCCGGCAGGGTGTACCAAGAGACCCAGTACTTC. Translated: CASSPGRVYQETQYF.